The sequence of this TCR beta chain was determined in a study of blood T cell repertoires in COVID-19. At the level of the study: Sites in the United States, Italy and Spain provided acute and convalescent COVID-19 samples. Sources were T cells, B-cell-depleted T cells, or PBMCs; the material itself was cDNA or gDNA.

Authors' processing steps: The authors estimated nucleated cell counts from reference gene primer amplification. The table came from immunoSEQ multiplex PCR; TCRdb's copy has only in-frame clones and leaves some out. V and J calls and clone size follow that table, whereas D and trimming were derived from the DNA. The sample has about 530,000 clones, roughly 89% seen once. Germline V gene data show CDR1 as KGHSH and CDR2 as LQKENI. The V segment lost 2 bases and the J segment 9 bases; nucleotides outside the gene matches: 9. This CDR3 spans 16 amino acids. Enrollment of patients from Seattle took place during active infection, with longitudinal follow-up.

Sequencing input: peripheral blood. The receptor comes from a woman between 50 and 59 years old with COVID-19, enrolled during active disease. The J gene is TRBJ2-4, the V gene TRBV18; 11 bases line up with TRBD2. CDR3 sequence: CASSPVTSGGHGIQYF. CDR3 coding DNA: TGTGCCAGCTCACCAGTCACTAGCGGGGGACACGGCATTCAGTACTTC.